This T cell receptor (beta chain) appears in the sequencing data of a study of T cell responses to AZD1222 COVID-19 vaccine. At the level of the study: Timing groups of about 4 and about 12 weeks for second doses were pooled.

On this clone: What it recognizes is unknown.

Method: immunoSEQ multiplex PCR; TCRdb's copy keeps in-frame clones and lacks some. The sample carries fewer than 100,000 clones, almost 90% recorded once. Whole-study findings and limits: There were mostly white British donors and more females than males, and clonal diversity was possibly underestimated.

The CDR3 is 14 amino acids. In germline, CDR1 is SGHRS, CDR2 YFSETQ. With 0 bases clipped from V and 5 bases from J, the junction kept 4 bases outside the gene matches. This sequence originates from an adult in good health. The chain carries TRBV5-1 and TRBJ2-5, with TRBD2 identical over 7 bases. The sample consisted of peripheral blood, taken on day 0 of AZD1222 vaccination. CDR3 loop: CASSLAMREETQYF. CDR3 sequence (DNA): TGCGCCAGCAGCTTGGCAATGCGGGAGGAGACCCAGTACTTC.